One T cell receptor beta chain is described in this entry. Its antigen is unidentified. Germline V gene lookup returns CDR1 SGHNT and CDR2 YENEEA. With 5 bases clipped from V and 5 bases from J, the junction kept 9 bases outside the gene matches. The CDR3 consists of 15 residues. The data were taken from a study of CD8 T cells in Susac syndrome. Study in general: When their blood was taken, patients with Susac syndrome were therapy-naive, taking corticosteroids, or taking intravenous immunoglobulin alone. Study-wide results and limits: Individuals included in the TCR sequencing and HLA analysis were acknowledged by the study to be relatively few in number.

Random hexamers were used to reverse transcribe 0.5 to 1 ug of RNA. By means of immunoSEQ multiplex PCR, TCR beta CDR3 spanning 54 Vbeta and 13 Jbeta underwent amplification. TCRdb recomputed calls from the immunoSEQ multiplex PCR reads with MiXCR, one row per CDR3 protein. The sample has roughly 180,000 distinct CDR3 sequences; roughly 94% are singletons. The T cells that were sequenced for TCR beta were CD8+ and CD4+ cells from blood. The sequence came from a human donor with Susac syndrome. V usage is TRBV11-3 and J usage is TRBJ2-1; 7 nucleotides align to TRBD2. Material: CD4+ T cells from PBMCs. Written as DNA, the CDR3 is TGTGCCAGCAGCATAGGCCTAGCGGAGGACAATGAGCAGTTCTTC. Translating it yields CASSIGLAEDNEQFF.